The source of this T cell receptor beta chain is a study of beta chain features in type 1 diabetes. The study, taken as a whole, reports: Among patients with Type 1 diabetes, TCRB CDR3s were moderately but significantly shorter in every one of the four CD4+ subsets. The naive, central memory and Treg TCRB repertoires of patients appeared to be more similar to one another than those of healthy donors.

Sequencing targeted expressed TCRB transcripts, as all isolated RNA had been reverse transcribed. This table comes from immunoSEQ multiplex PCR, and its TCRdb copy is limited to in-frame clones, with some not included. The data contain over 200,000 clones, approximately 10% of them seen just once; the ten biggest clones take up approximately 0.017%. This CDR3 has 15 amino acids. V shed 6 bases and J shed 2 bases, with 19 bases lying between them. CDR1 and CDR2 (germline): SQVTM, ANQGSEA. With regard to this clone: The antigen remains unidentified.

The clonotype was recovered from a man aged 25 to 40 with type 1 diabetes. The specimen sequenced was naive CD4+ T cells from blood. This chain joins TRBV29-1 and TRBJ1-2; possibly TRBD1 for D (6 bases). This chain's CDR3 is CSVGELRTANYGYTF. The CDR3 DNA reads as TGCAGCGTCGGGGAACTGAGGACAGCCAACTATGGCTACACCTTC. Using reference TRBV29-1 and TRBJ1-2 for the parts outside the CDR3, the full variable domain is SAVISQKPSRDICQRGTSLTIQCQVDSQVTMMFWYRQQPGQSLTLIATANQGSEATYESGFVIDKFPISRPNLTFSTLTVSNMSPEDSSIYLCSVGELRTANYGYTFGSGTRLTVV.